The 19 T cell receptor beta chains in this list originate from one sample, sequenced in a study of beta chain features in type 1 diabetes (dated by TCRdb to the late 2010s). Libraries were prepared through the immunoSEQ multiplex PCR assay. The entire amount of isolated RNA was reverse transcribed using the High Capacity cDNA Reverse Transcription Kit, so the sequenced TCRB transcripts were expressed ones. TCRdb took this table from immuneACCESS and kept in-frame rearrangements with V and J called. Such tables lack part of the clones; where checked against another copy, unresolved V genes explain under half of the gap, and the rest is unexplained. The sample yields 350,000 to 450,000 clones; approximately 15% were counted once. Jointly, the top ten make up about 0.034% of the sample. Sequenced sample: naive CD4+ T cells from blood. The sample's cell subset or site label is to be understood as: true naive CD4+ T cells. The receptors here all came from a man in his thirties or forties in good health.

This clone was counted between two and nine times. The J gene is TRBJ2-5, the V gene TRBV7-9; D possibly corresponds to TRBD2 (6 bases). Between the trimmed V and J ends, which lost 3 bases and 1 base, there was a span of 12 bases. Germline V gene data show CDR1 as SEHNR and CDR2 as FQNEAQ (reference sequence). CDR3 length: 15 amino acids. CDR3 loop: CASSLALAGQETQYF. DNA of the CDR3: TGTGCCAGCAGCTTGGCACTAGCAGGCCAAGAGACCCAGTACTTC.

The chain uses TRBV7-2 and TRBJ2-4, with 15 positions matching TRBD2. Trimming at V came to 4 bases and at J to 7 bases, leaving 2 bases not matched to a gene. Per the germline V gene, CDR1 is SGHTA and CDR2 is FQGNSA. This CDR3 comprises 15 residues. This chain's CDR3 is CASSSGLAGGNIQYF. The CDR3 DNA sequence: TGTGCCAGCAGCTCAGGACTAGCGGGAGGGAACATTCAGTACTTC.

This clone has just a few counts. The gene calls are TRBV5-4 and TRBJ2-5, with 14 bases matching TRBD2. The CDR3 covers 16 residues. With 3 bases clipped from V and 2 bases from J, the junction kept 3 bases outside the gene matches. Germline V gene sequence: CDR1 SGHNT, CDR2 YYREEE (reference sequence). DNA of the CDR3: TGTGCCAGCAGCTCAGGACTAGCGGGGGGACAAGAGACCCAGTACTTC. Protein product: CASSSGLAGGQETQYF.

This clone occurred a few times. The chain combines TRBV7-2 with TRBJ2-7, with a possible D match to TRBD1 (5 bases). V dropped 1 base and J dropped 4 bases, with 8 bases sitting between them. The CDR3 contains 13 residues. CDR1 and CDR2 from the germline V gene are SGHTA and FQGNSA. The CDR3 sequence: CASSLEGVYEQYV. In nucleotides, the CDR3 is TGTGCCAGCAGCTTAGAAGGGGTATACGAGCAGTACGTC.

The V call is TRBV13, the J call TRBJ2-2; D is possibly TRBD1 (5 bases). The V end was cut by 7 bases, the J end by 1 base, with 10 bases between. CDR1 is PRHDT, CDR2 FYEKMQ, per germline (reference sequence). CDR3 length: 14 amino acids. The CDR3 sequence: CASTWGRNTGELFF. DNA of the CDR3: TGTGCCAGCACCTGGGGCCGGAACACCGGGGAGCTGTTTTTT. Using reference TRBV13 and TRBJ2-2 for the parts outside the CDR3, the full variable domain is AAGVIQSPRHLIKEKRETATLKCYPIPRHDTVYWYQQGPGQDPQFLISFYEKMQSDKGSIPDRFSAQQFSDYHSELNMSSLELGDSALYFCASTWGRNTGELFFGEGSRLTVL.

This clone was found a few times. This chain joins TRBV6-5 and TRBJ1-2, with 7 bases that match TRBD1. V shed 5 bases and J 7 bases; nucleotides not matched to a gene: 7. The CDR3 covers 13 residues. Per the germline V gene, CDR1 is MNHEY and CDR2 is SVGAGI. The CDR3 reads CASSLRTGGGYTF. For the CDR3, the DNA is TGTGCCAGCAGTCTACGGACAGGAGGTGGCTACACCTTC.

The CDR3 nucleotides read TGCGCCAGCAGCCTTTCTAGCGGCTCTAGCACAGATACGCAGTATTTT. Translated: CASSLSSGSSTDTQYF. This chain joins TRBV4-3 and TRBJ2-3, with 7 bases lining up with TRBD2. The V gene end was trimmed by 4 bases and the J gene end by 0 bases; junction bases not matched to a gene: 7. This CDR3 contains 16 residues. Germline V gives CDR1 LGHNA, CDR2 YSLEER.

This sequence joins TRBV5-6 and TRBJ2-3; no definite D call. Looked up from germline, CDR1 is SGHDT and CDR2 is YYEEEE. The CDR3 runs 15 residues. Trimming removed 4 bases at V and 2 bases at J, with 14 bases between. The CDR3 protein is CASSGSIALTDTQYF. The CDR3 DNA is TGTGCCAGCAGCGGTTCCATAGCTCTCACAGATACGCAGTATTTT.

This clone turned up a few times. The V call is TRBV7-2, the J call TRBJ2-7; 7 nucleotides match TRBD2. CDR1 is SGHTA, CDR2 FQGNSA, per germline. V shed 3 bases, J shed 3 bases, and the junction held 11 bases outside the gene matches. The CDR3 covers 16 residues. This chain's CDR3 is CASSFGPGTTDYEQYF. The CDR3 DNA reads as TGTGCCAGCAGCTTCGGTCCCGGGACTACCGACTACGAGCAGTACTTC.

This chain links TRBV7-2 with TRBJ2-7, with 11 positions matching TRBD1. In germline, CDR1 is SGHTA, CDR2 FQGNSA. This CDR3 contains 16 residues. V lost 5 bases and J lost 6; bases outside the gene matches: 12. The CDR3, as DNA: TGTGCCAGCAGCCCCGTAGGGACAGGGGGGCGAAGCGAGCAGTACGTC. Residues: CASSPVGTGGRSEQYV.

This clone occurred a few times. CDR3 DNA: TGTGCCTGGAGTAGCCAAACAGGGGGTTGGGAGACCCAGTACTTC. Encoded protein: CAWSSQTGGWETQYF. This rearrangement joins TRBV30 to TRBJ2-5, with 8 bases identical to TRBD1. The CDR3 has 15 residues. Per the germline V gene, CDR1 is GTSNPN and CDR2 is SVGIG (reference sequence). The trim removed 2 bases at V and 5 bases at J, leaving 10 bases unmatched.

This clone was seen a handful of times. The chain has TRBV7-2 and TRBJ2-3, with D possibly being TRBD2 (6 bases). Trimming left V 3 bases short and J 7 bases short, with 14 bases between. This CDR3 has 14 amino acids. CDR1 is SGHTA and CDR2 is FQGNSA in the germline V gene. This CDR3 is CASSFGGPSNTQYF. Written as DNA, the CDR3 is TGTGCCAGCAGCTTCGGAGGGCCCTCGAATACGCAGTATTTT.

This clone was picked up a small number of times. This chain links TRBV5-1 with TRBJ1-6; 8 positions match TRBD1. The CDR3 loop spans 15 amino acids. Looked up from germline, CDR1 is SGHRS and CDR2 is YFSETQ. Trimming at V came to 2 bases and at J to 7 bases, leaving 5 bases not matched to a gene. The CDR3 DNA reads as TGCGCCAGCAGCTTTAACAGGGGGAGAAATTCACCCCTCCACTTT. Translating it yields CASSFNRGRNSPLHF.

This clone showed up just a few times. DNA for the CDR3: TGTGCCAGCGACGACTACGGGAGCTCCTACAATGAGCAGTTCTTC. Its translation: CASDDYGSSYNEQFF. The chain has TRBV6-1 and TRBJ2-1; a weak D match, TRBD2 (6 bases). The CDR3 covers 15 residues. V was clipped by 8 bases and J by 0 bases, with 14 bases between them. Germline V lookup: CDR1 MNHNS, CDR2 SASEGT.

This clone turned up a few times. The rearrangement joins TRBV7-8 to TRBJ2-1; 8 bases fit TRBD2. Germline lookup yields CDR1 SGHVS and CDR2 FQNEAQ. The CDR3 has 15 residues. Unmatched junction bases numbered 13, after V lost 0 bases and J lost 15 bases. This CDR3 is CASSLAFREGRLPFF. Here the CDR3 DNA reads TGTGCCAGCAGCTTAGCGTTCCGGGAGGGCCGGTTGCCGTTCTTC.

The chain carries TRBV7-3 and TRBJ2-1; unclear D gene. The CDR3 runs 14 residues. The germline V gene has CDR1 SGHTA and CDR2 FQGTGA. Trimming took 5 bases from V and 5 from J, leaving 13 bases between them. This CDR3 reads CASSTTSPNNEQFF. The CDR3 region has the DNA TGTGCCAGCAGCACCACCTCCCCTAACAATGAGCAGTTCTTC.

CDR3 residues: CASSFRQDTDTQYF. CDR3 bases: TGTGCCAGCAGCTTCAGGCAAGACACAGATACGCAGTATTTT. The chain links TRBV7-2 to TRBJ2-3; no definite D call. Trimming cost V 3 bases and J 2 bases, with 9 bases left between them. CDR3 length: 14 amino acids. CDR1 SGHTA and CDR2 FQGNSA come from the germline V gene.

Of note for this clone: The same CDR3 arises from other DNA sequences in this sample as well. This chain uses TRBV7-2 with TRBJ1-1, with 7 positions matching TRBD1. The junction had 1 base not matched to a gene; V was cut back by 1 base and J by 2 bases. The V gene's germline CDR1 is SGHTA and CDR2 FQGNSA. This CDR3 has 14 residues. The CDR3 nucleotides read TGTGCCAGCAGCTTAGGACAGGGAAACACTGAAGCTTTCTTT. This encodes CASSLGQGNTEAFF.

The sample holds a few counts of this clone. V gene TRBV30 combines with J gene TRBJ2-3, with TRBD1 matching over 8 bases. The CDR3 length is 14 residues. Trimming removed 4 bases from V and 5 bases from J; junction bases left unmatched: 8. Germline-derived CDR1 and CDR2 are GTSNPN and SVGIG (reference sequence). The CDR3 sequence is CAWTGRGRGDTQYF. DNA for the CDR3: TGTGCCTGGACCGGCAGGGGGCGCGGAGATACGCAGTATTTT.